The entry below gives a single TCR beta chain sequence along with its context. The protocol was immunoSEQ multiplex PCR, while the TCRdb copy is restricted to in-frame clones and leaves out a portion. This table has 55,000 to 80,000 clones, around 88% appearing once. CDR1 MGHRA and CDR2 YSYEKL come from the germline V gene. The V end was cut by 0 bases, the J end by 13 bases, with 16 bases between. There are 14 residues in the CDR3. This specimen comes from a study of blood T cell repertoires in COVID-19. Overall study context: COVID-19 samples from acute and convalescent phases originated in the United States, Italy and Spain.

The rearrangement joins TRBV4-1 to TRBJ2-1; maybe TRBD2 (5 bases). This TCR was recovered from a man aged 45-65 years with active COVID-19. Sequenced input: peripheral blood. The CDR3 sequence is CASSQDRGLRAQFF. CDR3 in DNA: TGCGCCAGCAGCCAAGATCGGGGTTTAAGGGCTCAGTTCTTC.